This T cell receptor (beta chain) derives from a study of cytomegalovirus exposure and HLA in healthy donors. With 60 Vbeta and 13 Jbeta primers, the PCR was carried out. Clones were read by immunoSEQ multiplex PCR, and TCRdb kept only the in-frame ones, dropping some. Of about 130,000 clones in the sample, over 70% were seen once. Germline V lookup: CDR1 MNHEY, CDR2 SVGAGI. V lost 6 bases, J lost 1 base, and 3 bases stayed unmatched. The CDR3 length is 15 residues. As to this clone: The antigen is unknown.

Notes on the study in general: A later analysis showed TCR association rates differing by HLA locus, peaking at DRB1 and lowest at HLA-C.

The chain links TRBV6-5 to TRBJ2-5; 12 bases are shared with TRBD2. Sequenced input: PBMCs. The clonotype was recovered from a young man in good health and CMV-seronegative. The CDR3 here is CASRPTSGGQETQYF. The CDR3 DNA follows: TGTGCCAGCAGACCGACTAGCGGGGGCCAAGAGACCCAGTACTTC.